This T cell receptor (beta chain) was profiled in a study of identical twins. TCRdb re-derived calls from the 5' RACE reads in MiXCR, one entry per CDR3 protein. The table lists approximately 690,000 distinct CDR3 sequences, roughly 6% of them singletons, with around 2% in the top ten. In its sample, this clonotype was seen a few times. No donor was unhealthy or non-Caucasian. V trimming: 0 bases; J trimming: 4 bases; junction bases outside the gene matches: 5. Germline assignment: CDR1 LNHNV and CDR2 YYDKDF (reference sequence). CDR3 length: 15 amino acids. The chain employs TRBV15 and TRBJ2-7, with 8 bases lining up with TRBD1. The TCR sequence derives from a man between 18 and 29 years old in good health. Sample: naive T cells sorted from blood. The CDR3 loop reads CATSRDQGARYEQYF. DNA of the CDR3: TGTGCCACCAGCAGAGATCAGGGGGCGAGATACGAGCAGTACTTC.